The entry that follows covers one TCR beta chain sequence. The CDR3 length is 14 residues. Trimming removed 1 base at V and 4 bases at J, with 13 bases between. Germline CDR1 and CDR2: GTSNPN and SVGIG (reference sequence). This sample is drawn from a study of blood T cell repertoires in COVID-19. Study at large: Acute and convalescent COVID-19 samples came from the United States, Italy and Spain.

Per the study methods: Nucleated cell counts were estimated from reference gene primer amplification. Some clones are missing from TCRdb's copy, which holds only in-frame ones; the method was immunoSEQ multiplex PCR. V and J calls and clone size come straight from that table; D and trimming were deduced from the DNA. Of 200,000 to 300,000 clones in the sample, about 87% were seen once. Specimen: peripheral blood. This rearrangement joins TRBV30 to TRBJ1-2; weak D call: TRBD1 (5 bases). The receptor was derived from a middle-aged woman with acute or convalescent COVID-19. CDR3 nucleotides: TGTGCCTGGAGTGGGGGGGAGGGAGCCTATGGCTACACCTTC. This sequence encodes CAWSGGEGAYGYTF. The variable domain in full, with the rest retrieved from reference TRBV30 and TRBJ1-2, is SQTIHQWPATLVQPVGSPLSLECTVEGTSNPNLYWYRQAAGRGLQLLFYSVGIGQISSEVPQNLSASRPQDRQFILSSKKLLLSDSGFYLCAWSGGEGAYGYTFGSGTRLTVV.